This record looks at one TCR beta chain sequence and its context. It has no known antigen specificity. No base quality information exists; no much larger clone differs at one position. The CDR1 and CDR2 encoded by the germline V gene are LGHNA and YSLEER. CDR3 length: 15 amino acids, cysteine to phenylalanine. Of the read, only the CDR3 DNA is kept; its 45 bases are in frame from base 1. V gives up 0 bases and J gives up 0 bases, and the segment between their germline ends measures 8 bases. The data derive from a study of Ad26.COV2.S vaccination and SARS-CoV-2 variants (dated by TCRdb to about 2021). About the full investigation: Donors in the vaccine arm were drawn from COV1001, a multicentre, randomized, double-blind, placebo-controlled phase I-IIa trial testing Ad26.COV2.S in healthy adults. Ad26.COV2.S was given intramuscularly at 5x10^10 or 1x10^11 viral particles, as a single shot or as two shots 56 days apart. Sequencing of the TCRbeta repertoire served to evaluate the specificity and breadth of SARS-CoV-2-reactive T cell receptors following Ad26.COV2.S vaccination. A total of around 32 samples were included in the TCR-sequenced set, comprising about 20 Ad26.COV2.S vaccine recipients, 5 placebo recipients and 8 SARS-CoV-2 convalescent individuals. Trial participants were randomized into five groups of five, in which low-dose or high-dose Ad26.COV2.S was given once or twice, or placebo was given on both occasions. Investigators did not know the trial group allocation while performing experiments and assessing outcomes.

Points the paper makes about the study in general: Spike-specific TCR breadth was higher in Ad26.COV2.S recipients than in placebo recipients (P = 0.0014). According to the authors, total T cell responses may have been underestimated by the TCR breadth and depth analyses. Non-spike TCR breadth was comparable between vaccine and placebo recipients, consistent with the vaccine containing only spike. The study was not powered to compare responses between vaccine doses or regimens. Substantial breadth of spike-specific CD8+ and CD4+ T cell responses was reported after vaccination.

The immunoSEQ Assay was the method used to sequence TCRbeta CDR3 regions. After extraction, genomic DNA underwent amplification by bias-controlled multiplex PCR, followed by high-throughput sequencing. Regarding the original processing steps: Collapsing and filtering of sequences were performed to quantify the absolute abundance of each unique TCRbeta CDR3 region. T cell fraction was estimated by normalization of TCRbeta template counts to usable DNA, with usable DNA being measured through amplification of reference genes present in all nucleated cells. Repertoire TCRs were annotated as SARS-CoV-2-specific when V gene, CDR3 amino acid sequence and J gene were exactly matched to a known reactive TCR set. The reference SARS-CoV-2 TCR set was obtained from MIRA and was filtered for enrichment in COVID-19-positive ImmuneCODE repertoires, whereby public or cross-reactive TCRs were removed. Drawing on the MIRA antigens, annotated TCRs were analysed further at the level of specific ORF or position within ORF. Breadth was defined as the number of annotated unique rearrangements divided by the total number of unique productive rearrangements, and depth was defined as the summed frequency of the annotated unique rearrangements. Two-sided Wilcoxon rank-sum tests were used to compare TCR breadth between groups. TCRdb retrieved this table from immuneACCESS and kept in-frame rearrangements only. Not all clones are present; in checked studies, unresolved V genes account for under half, and no reason is known for the remainder. That table supplies the V and J calls and clone size; D and trimming were determined from the DNA. This sample gives 400,000 to 500,000 clones in total; 89% of them show up just once. The ten largest clonotypes hold about 2.5% of the sample.

The sample's treatment or condition, from its label and the paper: around 19 received Ad26.COV2.S at low or high dose, single or two shots; about five received placebo; per-sample allocation not given. Repertoires of vaccine and placebo recipients were sequenced from samples collected on day 63 after the first injection. Cohort 1b enrolled about 25 adults aged 18-55 years at a single site in Boston, USA, between 29 July and 7 August 2020. As a vaccine, Ad26.COV2.S was a replication-incompetent adenovirus type 26 vector that expressed a prefusion-stabilized SARS-CoV-2 spike protein derived from the original Wuhan strain.

The sequence came from a person aged 18 to 59 who received the Ad26.COV2.S COVID-19 vaccine or a placebo. Sample: peripheral blood, taken in a trial of Ad26.COV2.S vaccine versus placebo. The sequence links TRBV4-3 to TRBJ2-5, with the D gene too uncertain to name. In nucleotide form, the sequence is TGCGCCAGCAGCCAAGATGCCAGTTACCAAGAGACCCAGTACTTC. The resulting protein is CASSQDASYQETQYF.